The 30 T cell receptor beta chains presented below share a single source sample, sequenced in a study of CD8 T cells in Susac syndrome. After extraction with the RNeasy kit, about 0.5 to 1 ug of the RNA was reverse transcribed using random hexamers. TCRdb re-derived calls from the immunoSEQ multiplex PCR reads in MiXCR, one entry per CDR3 protein. The repertoire consists of 200,000 to 250,000 distinct CDR3 sequences, with 80% to 95% occurring once and the leading ten covering less than 0.075%. Specimen: CD4+ T cells from PBMCs. These receptors were taken from a human donor with multiple sclerosis.

The chain combines TRBV29-1 with TRBJ1-4; 7 nucleotides match TRBD1. CDR1 SQVTM and CDR2 ANQGSEA come from the germline V gene. Germline trimming cut 3 bases from V and 11 bases from J; bases unmatched to any gene: 9. There are 13 residues in the CDR3. The CDR3 region has the DNA TGCAGCGTTGAGGCAGGGGGGAGAAAGAAACTGTTTTTT. Translated: CSVEAGGRKKLFF.

J is TRBJ2-7 and V is TRBV29-1, with 10 bases identical to TRBD2. Trimming removed 1 base from V and 0 bases from J; junction bases left unmatched: 6. CDR3 length: 16 residues. The germline CDR1 and CDR2 sequences are SQVTM and ANQGSEA. The CDR3 sequence is CSVEVAGGLSSYEQYF. The CDR3 coding sequence is TGCAGCGTTGAAGTAGCGGGGGGCCTTAGCTCCTACGAGCAGTACTTC.

The J gene is TRBJ1-6, the V gene TRBV5-8; D remains unclear. Between the trimmed V and J ends, which lost 0 bases and 7 bases, there was a span of 5 bases. This CDR3 spans 13 amino acids. Germline V CDR1 and CDR2: SGHTS, YDEGEE. The CDR3 DNA reads TGTGCCAGCAGCTTGGAACCCAATTCACCCCTCCACTTT. Protein product: CASSLEPNSPLHF.

V usage is TRBV20-1 and J usage is TRBJ1-2; D is undetermined. Germline V gene data show CDR1 as DFQATT and CDR2 as SNEGSKA (reference sequence). The CDR3 totals 12 residues. V dropped 4 bases and J dropped 8 bases, with 14 bases sitting between them. The CDR3 coding sequence is TGCAGTGCTATTGGGATTACTGGCGGCTACACCTTC. Protein product: CSAIGITGGYTF.

The genes are TRBV6-1 and TRBJ1-1, with TRBD1 as a possible D gene (5 bases). CDR3 length: 17 amino acids. With 5 bases removed from V and 0 bases from J, the gap between germline ends came to 19 bases. Per germline, CDR1 MNHNS and CDR2 SASEGT. CDR3 in amino acids: CASSKNPGRSMNTEAFF. The CDR3 DNA follows: TGTGCCAGCAGTAAGAACCCGGGACGGAGCATGAACACTGAAGCTTTCTTT.

The V and J genes are TRBV20-1 and TRBJ1-6; weak D call: TRBD1 (5 bases). This CDR3 comprises 12 residues. Germline CDR1 is DFQATT and CDR2 is SNEGSKA (reference sequence). Deletions cut 2 bases from V and 15 bases from J, with 14 bases between. The CDR3 protein is CSARQGALGLHF. Written as DNA, the CDR3 is TGCAGTGCTAGACAGGGCGCTCTCGGCCTCCACTTT.

The chain links TRBV9 to TRBJ2-5; a possible D gene is TRBD2 (6 bases). V lost 0 bases and J lost 7, with 16 bases in between. Germline CDR1 is SGDLS and CDR2 is YYNGEE. This CDR3 is 15 amino acids long. CDR3: CASSVAGGEVGTQYF. The CDR3 nucleotides are TGTGCCAGCAGCGTAGCTGGCGGGGAGGTTGGGACCCAGTACTTC.

The chain joins TRBV20-1 to TRBJ1-3, with D tentatively TRBD1 (5 bases). The germline CDR1 and CDR2 sequences are DFQATT and SNEGSKA (reference sequence). CDR3 length equals 16 residues. V was trimmed by 2 bases and J by 0 bases, leaving 14 bases between them. The CDR3 DNA sequence: TGCAGTGCTAGAAAACAGGAGTCCAACTCTGGAAACACCATATATTTT. Translating it yields CSARKQESNSGNTIYF.

This chain links TRBV20-1 with TRBJ2-5, with 13 bases that match TRBD2. The CDR3 is 16 residues long. Germline values: CDR1 DFQATT, CDR2 SNEGSKA (reference sequence). V was pared by 3 bases and J by 3 bases, with 7 bases of the junction left unmatched. CDR3 in DNA: TGCAGTGCTAGTAGACTAGCGGGGGGTCGGGAAGAGACCCAGTACTTC. The encoded protein is CSASRLAGGREETQYF.

The V call is TRBV4-1, the J call TRBJ1-2, with D perhaps matching TRBD1 (6 bases). Per germline, CDR1 MGHRA and CDR2 YSYEKL. The CDR3 totals 14 residues. Trimming took off 2 bases at V and 8 bases at J, with 15 bases between the two ends. CDR3: CASSQISTGGGYTF. The CDR3 nucleotides are TGCGCCAGCAGCCAAATATCGACAGGCGGAGGCTACACCTTC.

CDR3 DNA: TGTGCCACCAGCACCCGGACTAGCGGGAGGGCCACAGATACGCAGTATTTT. Protein sequence: CATSTRTSGRATDTQYF. V usage is TRBV15 and J usage is TRBJ2-3; TRBD2 matches at 15 bases. CDR1 LNHNV and CDR2 YYDKDF come from the germline V gene (reference sequence). Trimming at V came to 4 bases and at J to 2 bases, leaving 4 bases not matched to a gene. The CDR3 is 17 residues long.

The chain carries TRBV6-4 and TRBJ1-5; no clear D. In germline, CDR1 is MRHNA, CDR2 SNTAGT. The CDR3 loop spans 23 amino acids. V was clipped by 0 bases and J by 2 bases, with 32 bases between them. The CDR3: CASSDSNSLVPRLHFKGNQPQHF. The CDR3 DNA is TGTGCCAGCAGTGACTCGAATTCTTTAGTGCCACGGCTCCACTTTAAGGGCAATCAGCCCCAGCATTTT.

The rearrangement joins TRBV6-5 to TRBJ2-5; 15 bases are shared with TRBD2. Germline-derived CDR1 and CDR2 are MNHEY and SVGAGI. The CDR3 is made up of 16 amino acids. V trimming: 0 bases; J trimming: 4 bases; junction bases outside the gene matches: 0. The CDR3 DNA reads as TGTGCCAGCAGTTACTCGGGACTAGCGGGAGGAGAGACCCAGTACTTC. Its protein product is CASSYSGLAGGETQYF.

The chain employs TRBV6-5 and TRBJ2-3; D perhaps matches TRBD1 (7 bases). This CDR3 region has 19 residues. With 0 bases removed from V and 0 bases from J, the gap between germline ends came to 19 bases. CDR1 is MNHEY, CDR2 SVGAGI, per germline. The CDR3 nucleotides read TGTGCCAGCAGTTACTCGAGCCCCTTACAGGGGACTAGCACAGATACGCAGTATTTT. This translates into CASSYSSPLQGTSTDTQYF.

On this clonotype itself: Germline is not matched at one junction end, which may reflect a read error. The genes are TRBV7-7 and TRBJ2-5; either TRBD1 or TRBD2 may supply D (5 bases each). Germline CDR1 is SSHAT and CDR2 is FNYEAQ (reference sequence). CDR3 length: 13 residues. This chain's CDR3 is CASSQGPRGTQYF. The CDR3 DNA reads TGTGCTAGCAGCCAGGGCCCTCGGGGGACCCAGTACTTC.

The chain employs TRBV14 and TRBJ2-3; 10 bases line up with TRBD2. Per the germline V gene, CDR1 is SGHDN and CDR2 is FVKESK. This CDR3 contains 16 residues. V trimming: 2 bases; J trimming: 0 bases; junction bases outside the gene matches: 2. The CDR3 loop is CASSQIAGGSTDTQYF. The CDR3 region has the DNA TGTGCCAGCAGCCAAATAGCGGGGGGAAGCACAGATACGCAGTATTTT.

This chain joins TRBV10-3 and TRBJ2-3; tentatively, D is TRBD1 (6 bases). Deletions cut 5 bases from V and 0 bases from J, with 18 bases between. Germline CDR1 ENHRY, CDR2 SYGVKD. The CDR3 is made up of 17 amino acids. For the CDR3, the DNA is TGTGCCATCAGTCGAGTGAGGACAGAATCTAGCACAGATACGCAGTATTTT. This sequence encodes CAISRVRTESSTDTQYF.

This chain connects TRBV5-1 to TRBJ2-6; TRBD1 aligns across 7 bases. The CDR3 is made up of 20 amino acids. Unmatched junction bases numbered 16, after V lost 4 bases and J lost 0 bases. The germline gives CDR1 SGHRS, CDR2 YFSETQ. The CDR3 protein is CASSMSEGAKRPSGANVLTF. In nucleotides, the CDR3 is TGCGCCAGCAGCATGTCCGAGGGGGCGAAGAGACCCTCTGGGGCCAACGTCCTGACTTTC.

The V call is TRBV5-4, the J call TRBJ2-2; weak D call: TRBD1 (6 bases). Trimming removed 2 bases at V and 6 bases at J, with 8 bases between. The germline CDR1 and CDR2 sequences are SGHNT and YYREEE (reference sequence). The CDR3 is 13 amino acids. CDR3: CASSLTGSGELFF. The CDR3 nucleotides read TGTGCCAGCAGCTTAACAGGGTCCGGGGAGCTGTTTTTT.

This clonotype came up once. This chain joins TRBV20-1 and TRBJ2-7, with D tentatively TRBD1 (6 bases). Per germline, CDR1 DFQATT and CDR2 SNEGSKA (reference sequence). The CDR3 extends over 13 amino acids. V dropped 4 bases and J dropped 2 bases, with 12 bases sitting between them. The CDR3 DNA follows: TGCAGTGCTACCCGGGACAAAACCTACGAGCAGTACTTC. Translation gives CSATRDKTYEQYF.

V is TRBV3-1 and J is TRBJ2-5; D gene unclear. Trimming cost V 5 bases and J 5 bases, with 12 bases left between them. The CDR3 loop spans 13 amino acids. CDR1 and CDR2 (germline): LGHDT, YNNKEL (reference sequence). The CDR3 DNA is TGTGCCAGCAGCGAACTCCGATGGGAGACCCAGTACTTC. Translating it yields CASSELRWETQYF.

The chain is built from TRBV6-2 or TRBV6-3 and TRBJ2-7; 7 bases line up with TRBD2. Germline V gives CDR1 MNHEY, CDR2 SVGEGT. V lost 6 bases, J lost 2 bases, and 7 bases stayed unmatched. The CDR3 totals 14 residues. The CDR3 loop is CASRLIAGPYEQYF. The CDR3, as DNA: TGTGCCAGCAGACTAATAGCGGGTCCCTACGAGCAGTACTTC.

The rearrangement joins TRBV18 to TRBJ2-1, with D possibly TRBD2 on 6 matching bases. This CDR3 has 15 amino acids. Deletions cut 3 bases from V and 10 bases from J, with 19 bases between. CDR1 and CDR2 from the germline V gene are KGHSH and LQKENI. For the CDR3, the DNA is TGTGCCAGCTCACCCCGTCGGGACTCCCCGGGGGAGCAGTTCTTC. This gives the protein CASSPRRDSPGEQFF.

This clonotype has just one count. The J gene is TRBJ2-2, the V gene TRBV4-1, with TRBD2 matching over 11 bases. Unmatched junction bases numbered 5, after V lost 4 bases and J lost 1 base. The CDR3 has 17 residues. CDR1 is MGHRA and CDR2 is YSYEKL in the germline V gene. CDR3 protein: CASSPTLAGVNTGELFF. The CDR3 nucleotides read TGCGCCAGCAGCCCGACACTAGCGGGAGTGAACACCGGGGAGCTGTTTTTT.

V usage is TRBV5-6 and J usage is TRBJ1-1, with D hard to call. V lost 4 bases and J 4 bases, leaving 11 bases between the germline ends. From germline, CDR1 is SGHDT and CDR2 YYEEEE. The CDR3 loop spans 13 amino acids. For the CDR3, the DNA is TGTGCCAGCAGCCTTACACTGCCCACTGAAGCTTTCTTT. The encoded protein is CASSLTLPTEAFF.

The chain couples TRBV2 to TRBJ2-1; the D gene could be TRBD1 or TRBD2 (6 bases each). Germline CDR1 is SNHLY and CDR2 is FYNNEI. CDR3 size: 16 residues. Trimming took 6 bases from V and 4 from J, leaving 19 bases between them. DNA of the CDR3: TGTGCCAGCAGACCCCTGGGGGGCGCGGGTTACAATGAGCAGTTCTTC. This codes for CASRPLGGAGYNEQFF.

The rearrangement joins TRBV20-1 to TRBJ2-5; tentative D call: TRBD2 (6 bases). The germline CDR1 and CDR2 sequences are DFQATT and SNEGSKA (reference sequence). V lost 0 bases, J lost 0 bases, and 17 bases lay in between. The CDR3 length is 17 residues. The CDR3 DNA reads as TGCAGTGCTAGAGAGGAGGAAGCGGACTATTACCAAGAGACCCAGTACTTC. As protein: CSAREEEADYYQETQYF.

The chain uses TRBV14 and TRBJ1-1, with 9 bases fitting TRBD1. Germline V gene sequence: CDR1 SGHDN, CDR2 FVKESK. V was clipped by 2 bases and J by 1 base; unmatched bases: 5. CDR3 length: 16 amino acids. The CDR3 sequence is CASSQYRGQGNTEAFF. CDR3 DNA sequence: TGTGCCAGCAGCCAATACAGGGGGCAGGGGAACACTGAAGCTTTCTTT.

This clonotype was observed a single time. The chain uses TRBV21-1 and TRBJ1-2; the table's D call, TRBD1, has no DNA check behind it. TRBV21-1 is a pseudogene segment. The CDR3 runs to 16 residues. CDR3 nucleotide sequence: TGTGCCAGCAGCAAACCGGGACCCGGAGCTAACTATGGCTACACCTTC. This codes for CASSKPGPGANYGYTF.

Written as DNA, the CDR3 is TGTGCCAGCAGTTTAAAGGGAACCAGGGTGGACTATGGCTACACCTTC. It specifies CASSLKGTRVDYGYTF. The chain couples TRBV28 to TRBJ1-2; possibly TRBD1 for D (5 bases). The germline CDR1 and CDR2 sequences are MDHEN and SYDVKM. Trimming cost V 2 bases and J 3 bases, with 16 bases left between them. The CDR3 spans 16 residues.